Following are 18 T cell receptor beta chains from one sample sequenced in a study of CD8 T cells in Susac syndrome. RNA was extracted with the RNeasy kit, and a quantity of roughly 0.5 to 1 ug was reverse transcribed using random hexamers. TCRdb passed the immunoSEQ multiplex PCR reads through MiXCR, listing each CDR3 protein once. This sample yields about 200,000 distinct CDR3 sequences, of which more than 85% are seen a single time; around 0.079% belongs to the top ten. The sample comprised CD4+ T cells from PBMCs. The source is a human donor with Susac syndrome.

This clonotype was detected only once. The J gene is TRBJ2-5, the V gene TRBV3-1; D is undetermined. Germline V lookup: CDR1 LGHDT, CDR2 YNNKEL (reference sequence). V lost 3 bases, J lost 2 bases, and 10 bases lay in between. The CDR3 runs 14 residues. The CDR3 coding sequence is TGTGCCAGCAGCCATCAGATCGAGCAAGAGACCCAGTACTTC. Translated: CASSHQIEQETQYF.

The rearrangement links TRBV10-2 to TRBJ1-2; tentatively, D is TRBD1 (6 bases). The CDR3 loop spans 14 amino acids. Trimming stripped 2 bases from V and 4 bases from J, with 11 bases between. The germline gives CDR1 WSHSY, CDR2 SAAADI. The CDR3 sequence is CASSEQGRVYGYTF. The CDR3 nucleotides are TGCGCCAGCAGTGAGCAGGGGCGGGTCTATGGCTACACCTTC.

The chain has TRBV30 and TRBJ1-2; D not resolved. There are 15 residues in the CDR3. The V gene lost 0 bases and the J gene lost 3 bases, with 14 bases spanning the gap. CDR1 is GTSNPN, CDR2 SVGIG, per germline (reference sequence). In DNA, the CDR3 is TGTGCCTGGAGTGTTACTCAGTTGGGGTACTATGGCTACACCTTC. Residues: CAWSVTQLGYYGYTF.

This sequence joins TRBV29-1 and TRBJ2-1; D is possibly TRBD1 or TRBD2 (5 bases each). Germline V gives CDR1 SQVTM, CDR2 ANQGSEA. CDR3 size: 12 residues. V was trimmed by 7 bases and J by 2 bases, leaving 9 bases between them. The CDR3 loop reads CSGGPTYNEQFF. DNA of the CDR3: TGCAGCGGGGGACCCACCTACAATGAGCAGTTCTTC.

The CDR3 spells CASSPSPPEVLNTEAFF. The CDR3 DNA sequence: TGTGCCAGCTCACCGTCCCCACCGGAAGTCTTGAACACTGAAGCTTTCTTT. The V and J genes are TRBV18 and TRBJ1-1; no reliable D call. V lost 3 bases to trimming and J lost 0 bases, with 17 bases between them. CDR1 is KGHSH and CDR2 is LQKENI in the germline V gene. The CDR3 spans 17 residues.

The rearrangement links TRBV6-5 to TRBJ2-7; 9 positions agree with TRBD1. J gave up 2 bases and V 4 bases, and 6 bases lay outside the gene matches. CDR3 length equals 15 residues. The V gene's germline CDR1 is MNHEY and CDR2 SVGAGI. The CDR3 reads CASSSDRGGPYEQYF. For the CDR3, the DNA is TGTGCCAGCAGTTCCGACAGGGGGGGGCCCTACGAGCAGTACTTC.

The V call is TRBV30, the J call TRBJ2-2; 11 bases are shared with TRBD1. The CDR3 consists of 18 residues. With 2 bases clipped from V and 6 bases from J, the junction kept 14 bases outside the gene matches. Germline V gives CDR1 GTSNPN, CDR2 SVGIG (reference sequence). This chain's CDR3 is CAWSLFPGTGGLPGELFF. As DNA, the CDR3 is TGTGCCTGGAGTCTATTTCCGGGGACAGGGGGTTTACCCGGGGAGCTGTTTTTT. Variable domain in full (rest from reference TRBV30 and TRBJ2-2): SQTIHQWPATLVQPVGSPLSLECTVEGTSNPNLYWYRQAAGRGLQLLFYSVGIGQISSEVPQNLSASRPQDRQFILSSKKLLLSDSGFYLCAWSLFPGTGGLPGELFFGEGSRLTVL.

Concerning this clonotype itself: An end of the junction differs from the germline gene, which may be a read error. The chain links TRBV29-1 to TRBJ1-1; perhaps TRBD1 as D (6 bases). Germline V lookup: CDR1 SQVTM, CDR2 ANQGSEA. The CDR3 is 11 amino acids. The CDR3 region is CSGTENTEVFF. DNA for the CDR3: TGCAGCGGGACAGAGAACACTGAAGTTTTCTTT.

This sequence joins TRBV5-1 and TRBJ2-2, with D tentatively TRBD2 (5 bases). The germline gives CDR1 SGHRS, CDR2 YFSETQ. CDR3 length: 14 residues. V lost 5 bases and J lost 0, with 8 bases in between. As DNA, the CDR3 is TGCGCCAGCAGTACGACTACGAACACCGGGGAGCTGTTTTTT. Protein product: CASSTTTNTGELFF.

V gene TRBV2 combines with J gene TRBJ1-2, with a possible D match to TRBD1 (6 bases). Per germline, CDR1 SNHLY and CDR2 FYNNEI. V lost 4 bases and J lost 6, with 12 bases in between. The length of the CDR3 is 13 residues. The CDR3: CASSATGTDGYTF. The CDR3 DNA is TGTGCCAGCAGTGCGACAGGCACCGATGGCTACACCTTC. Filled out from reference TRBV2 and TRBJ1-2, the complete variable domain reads EPEVTQTPSHQVTQMGQEVILRCVPISNHLYFYWYRQILGQKVEFLVSFYNNEISEKSEIFDDQFSVERPDGSNFTLKIRSTKLEDSAMYFCASSATGTDGYTFGSGTRLTVV.

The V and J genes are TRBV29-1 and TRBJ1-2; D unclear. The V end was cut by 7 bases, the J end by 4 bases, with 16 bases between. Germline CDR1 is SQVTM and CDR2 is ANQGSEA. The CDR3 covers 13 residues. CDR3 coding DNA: TGCAGCGCCACGTTACGTTTTGGCTATGGCTACACCTTC. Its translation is CSATLRFGYGYTF.

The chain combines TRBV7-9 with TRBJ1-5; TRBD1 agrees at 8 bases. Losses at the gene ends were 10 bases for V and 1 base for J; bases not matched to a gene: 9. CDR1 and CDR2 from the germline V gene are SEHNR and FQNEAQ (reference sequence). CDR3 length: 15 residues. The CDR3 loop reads CAIDQGALSNQPQHF. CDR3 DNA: TGTGCCATTGACCAGGGGGCTTTAAGCAATCAGCCCCAGCATTTT.

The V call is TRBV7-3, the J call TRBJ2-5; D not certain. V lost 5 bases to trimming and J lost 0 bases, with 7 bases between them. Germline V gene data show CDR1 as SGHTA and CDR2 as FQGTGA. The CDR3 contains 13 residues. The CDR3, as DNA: TGTGCCAGCAGCCACCACTACCAAGAGACCCAGTACTTC. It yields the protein CASSHHYQETQYF.

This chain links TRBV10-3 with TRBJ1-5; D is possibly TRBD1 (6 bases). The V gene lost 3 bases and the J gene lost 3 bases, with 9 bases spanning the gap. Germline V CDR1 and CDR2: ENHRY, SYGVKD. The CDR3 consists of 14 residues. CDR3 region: CAISDRDNNQPQHF. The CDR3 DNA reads TGTGCCATCAGTGACCGGGACAACAATCAGCCCCAGCATTTT.

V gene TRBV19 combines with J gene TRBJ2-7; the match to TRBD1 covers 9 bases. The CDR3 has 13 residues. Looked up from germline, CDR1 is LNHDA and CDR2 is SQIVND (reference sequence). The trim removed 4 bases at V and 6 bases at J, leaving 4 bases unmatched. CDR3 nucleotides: TGTGCCAGTAGTAGACAGGGGGTTGGCGAGCAGTACTTC. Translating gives CASSRQGVGEQYF.

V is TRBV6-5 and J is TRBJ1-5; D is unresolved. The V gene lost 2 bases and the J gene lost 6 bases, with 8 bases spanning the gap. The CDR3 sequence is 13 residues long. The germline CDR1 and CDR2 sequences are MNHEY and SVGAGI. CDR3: CASSYDRVQPQHF. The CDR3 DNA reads TGTGCCAGCAGTTACGACCGGGTTCAGCCCCAGCATTTT.

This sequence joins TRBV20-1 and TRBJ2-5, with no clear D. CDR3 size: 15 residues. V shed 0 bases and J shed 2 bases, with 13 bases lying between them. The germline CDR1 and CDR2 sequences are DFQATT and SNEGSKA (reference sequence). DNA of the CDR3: TGCAGTGCTAGAGATGTTGCAGGAGTGCAAGAGACCCAGTACTTC. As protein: CSARDVAGVQETQYF.

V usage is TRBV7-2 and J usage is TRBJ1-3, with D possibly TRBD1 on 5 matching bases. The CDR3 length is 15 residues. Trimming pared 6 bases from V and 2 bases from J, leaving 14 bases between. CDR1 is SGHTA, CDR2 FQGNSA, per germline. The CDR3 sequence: CASSSTGTAGNTIYF. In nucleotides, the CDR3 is TGTGCCAGCAGTTCAACCGGGACGGCTGGAAACACCATATATTTT.